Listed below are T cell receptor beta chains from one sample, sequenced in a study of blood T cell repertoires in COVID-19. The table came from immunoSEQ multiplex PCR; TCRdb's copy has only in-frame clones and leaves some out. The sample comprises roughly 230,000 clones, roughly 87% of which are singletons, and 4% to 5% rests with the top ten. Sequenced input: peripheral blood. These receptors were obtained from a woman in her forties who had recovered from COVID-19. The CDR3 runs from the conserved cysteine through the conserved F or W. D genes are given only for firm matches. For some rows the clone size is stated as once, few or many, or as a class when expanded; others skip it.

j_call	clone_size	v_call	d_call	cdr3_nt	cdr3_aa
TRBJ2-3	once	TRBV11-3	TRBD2	TGTGCCAGCAGCTTAACCAAGCTAGCGGGAGTTTCAATAGATACGCAGTATTTT	CASSLTKLAGVSIDTQYF
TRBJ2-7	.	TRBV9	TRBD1	TGTGCCAGCAGCGTAGGTCTCGGACAGGGGAACGAGCAGTACTTC	CASSVGLGQGNEQYF
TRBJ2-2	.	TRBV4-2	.	TGTGCCAGCAGTCACGCCGGACTCTTCCCCGGGGAGCTGTTTTTT	CASSHAGLFPGELFF
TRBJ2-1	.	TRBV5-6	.	TGTGCCAGCAGATCCCCCAGGGTAGGGAATGAGCAGTTCTTC	CASRSPRVGNEQFF
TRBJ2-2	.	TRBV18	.	TGTGCCAGCTCACCAGCCTCGGGACTCATAATGAACACCGGGGAGCTGTTTTTT	CASSPASGLIMNTGELFF
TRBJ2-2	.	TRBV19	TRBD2	TGTGCCAGTAGTACATGGGGGGGAGATACGAACACCGGGGAGCTGTTTTTT	CASSTWGGDTNTGELFF
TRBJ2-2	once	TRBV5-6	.	TGTGCCAGCAGCTTCCTTCCCACCGGGGAGCTGTTTTTT	CASSFLPTGELFF
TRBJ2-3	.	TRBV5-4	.	TGTGCCAGCAGCTTGTCCCGGTACAGCACAGATACGCAGTATTTT	CASSLSRYSTDTQYF
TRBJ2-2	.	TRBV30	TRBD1	TGTGCCTGGAGCCGGGACAGCGGGGAGCTGTTTTTT	CAWSRDSGELFF
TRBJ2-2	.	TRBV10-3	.	TGTGCCATCAGTGATGGTCTTAACAGGGCCGGGGAGCTGTTTTTT	CAISDGLNRAGELFF
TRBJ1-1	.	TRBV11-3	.	TGTGCCAGCAGCTTAGATCTAAGGGAGGGGACTATTTTCTTT	CASSLDLREGTIFF
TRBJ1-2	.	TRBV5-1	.	TGCGCCAGCAGCTTTGAGGGAGTCCCTATGTATGGCTACACCTTC	CASSFEGVPMYGYTF
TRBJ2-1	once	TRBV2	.	TGTGCCAGCAGTGTCTCTAACAATGAGCAGTTCTTC	CASSVSNNEQFF
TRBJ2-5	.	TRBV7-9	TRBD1	TGTGCCAGCAGCTTATCCGGACAGGGGGCCGAGACCCAGTACTTC	CASSLSGQGAETQYF
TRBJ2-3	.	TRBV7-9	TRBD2	TGTGCCAGCCAGGGAGCTAGCGGGGGTGCAGATACGCAGTATTTT	CASQGASGGADTQYF
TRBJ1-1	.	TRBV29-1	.	TGCAGCGTTGATAGACGGGGGAACACTGAAGCTTTCTTT	CSVDRRGNTEAFF
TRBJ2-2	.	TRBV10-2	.	TGCGCCAGCAGTGATGGACAGTCTTACACCGGGGAGCTGTTTTTT	CASSDGQSYTGELFF
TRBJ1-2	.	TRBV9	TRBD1	TGTGCCAGCAGCGTGGGGACAGGAGGAGCTAACTATGGCTACACCTTC	CASSVGTGGANYGYTF
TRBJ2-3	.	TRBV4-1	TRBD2	TGCGCCAGCAGGAACCCGGGACTAGCGGGGGGTCCGCAGTATTTT	CASRNPGLAGGPQYF
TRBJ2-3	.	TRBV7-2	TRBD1	TGTGCCAGCAGCATAGGACAGGCGGTAACAGATACGCAGTATTTT	CASSIGQAVTDTQYF
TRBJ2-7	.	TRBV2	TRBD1	TGTGCCAGCAGTGATGGACAGGAAACCTACGAGCAGTACTTC	CASSDGQETYEQYF
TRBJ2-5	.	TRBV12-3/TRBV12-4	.	TGTGCCAGCAGTCCAGGCCAAGAGACCCAGTACTTC	CASSPGQETQYF
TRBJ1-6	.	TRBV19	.	TGTGCCAGTAGGGATGGTCGCGGGCGAACTGGAAGATCACCCCTCCACTTT	CASRDGRGRTGRSPLHF
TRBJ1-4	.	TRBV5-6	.	TGTGCCAGCAGCGGGGGAACAGGTGGAGGGAAGTTAGGTGAAAAACTGTTTTTT	CASSGGTGGGKLGEKLFF
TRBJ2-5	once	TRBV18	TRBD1	TGTGCCAGCTCACTGACAGGGGGCCAGACCCAGTACTTC	CASSLTGGQTQYF
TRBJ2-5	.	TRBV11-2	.	TGTGCCAGCAGCTTACGGGTAGAGCGAGAGACCCAGTACTTC	CASSLRVERETQYF
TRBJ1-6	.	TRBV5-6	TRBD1	TGTGCCAGCAGCAGGGGGCGGAGCTCCTATAATTCACCCCTCCACTTT	CASSRGRSSYNSPLHF
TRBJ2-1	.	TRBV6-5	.	TGTGCCAGCAGGGCGGAGTATGAGCAGTTCTTC	CASRAEYEQFF
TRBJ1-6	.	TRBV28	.	TGTGCCAGCAGACTGACAGTCTATAATTCACCCCTCCACTTT	CASRLTVYNSPLHF
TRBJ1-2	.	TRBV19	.	TGTGCCATCACACGGGGCTATGGCTACACCTTC	CAITRGYGYTF
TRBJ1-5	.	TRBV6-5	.	TGTGCCAGCAAGGAGATAACGGGAGGCCGCCCTGAGCATTTT	CASKEITGGRPEHF
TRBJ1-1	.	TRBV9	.	TGTGCCAGCAGTTCCACGGGTACCACTGAAGCTTTCTTT	CASSSTGTTEAFF
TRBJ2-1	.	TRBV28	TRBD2	TGTGCCAGCAGTTTATCAGCTAGCGGGAGTAGGAAGCAGTTCTTC	CASSLSASGSRKQFF
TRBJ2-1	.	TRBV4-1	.	TGCGCCAGCAGCCCGCAGGAAAGCTCCTACAATGAGCAGTTCTTC	CASSPQESSYNEQFF
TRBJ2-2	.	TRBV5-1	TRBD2	TGCGCCAGCAGCTTAGCGGGGCACACCGGGGAGCTGTTTTTT	CASSLAGHTGELFF
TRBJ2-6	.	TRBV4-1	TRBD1	TGCGCCAGCAGCCACCCACCCGGGACAGGGCAAATCGCTGGGGCCAACGTCCTGACTTTC	CASSHPPGTGQIAGANVLTF
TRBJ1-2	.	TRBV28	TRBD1	TGTGCCAGCAGTTTTCCCAGCAGGGGGCATACCTTC	CASSFPSRGHTF
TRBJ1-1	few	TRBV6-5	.	TGTGCCAGCAGGACCGGGATCCGGGCTTTCTTT	CASRTGIRAFF
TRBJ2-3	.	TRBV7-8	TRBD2	TGTGCCAGCAGCGGAAGACTAGCGGGAGGGCCCTCGGGGCAGTATTTT	CASSGRLAGGPSGQYF
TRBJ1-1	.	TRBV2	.	TGTGCCAGCAGTGAGGGAGGTTACACTGAAGCTTTCTTT	CASSEGGYTEAFF
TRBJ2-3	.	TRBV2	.	TGTGCCAGCAGTGTAGGGCTAGCCAGCACAGATACGCAGTATTTT	CASSVGLASTDTQYF